One sample yielded the 17 T cell receptor beta chains listed below, sequenced in a study of identical twins. One entry per CDR3 protein results from TCRdb running MiXCR on the 5' RACE reads. The sample records 200,000 to 300,000 distinct CDR3 sequences, 6% to 8.5% being singletons. This same sample was also part of a study on yellow fever vaccine responses in identical twins.

Sequenced material: CD8+ T cells sorted from blood. Receptors were obtained from a woman younger than 35 in good health.

This clonotype was observed a handful of times. The V and J genes are TRBV5-6 and TRBJ2-3; D gene unclear. Germline CDR1 SGHDT, CDR2 YYEEEE. Trimming cost V 5 bases and J 4 bases, with 11 bases left between them. The CDR3 totals 13 residues. CDR3 residues: CASSLMIADTQYF. DNA for the CDR3: TGTGCCAGCAGTCTTATGATCGCAGATACGCAGTATTTT.

This clonotype appeared many times. The gene calls are TRBV20-1 and TRBJ1-4; D possibly corresponds to TRBD1 (5 bases). CDR3 length: 16 amino acids. Germline CDR1 reads DFQATT; CDR2 reads SNEGSKA (reference sequence). V was trimmed by 0 bases and J by 0 bases, leaving 11 bases between them. CDR3 in amino acids: CSARDLDTATNEKLFF. The CDR3 coding sequence is TGCAGTGCTAGAGATCTGGACACAGCAACTAATGAAAAACTGTTTTTT.

The rearrangement joins TRBV7-9 to TRBJ1-1; 8 bases are shared with TRBD1. CDR1 SEHNR and CDR2 FQNEAQ come from the germline V gene (reference sequence). The CDR3 runs to 15 residues. The V segment lost 0 bases and the J segment 6 bases; nucleotides outside the gene matches: 6. The CDR3 region is CASSLARTGTSEAFF. As DNA, the CDR3 is TGTGCCAGCAGCTTAGCCAGGACAGGGACCTCTGAAGCTTTCTTT.

This clonotype was recorded many times. The chain uses TRBV24-1 and TRBJ1-1, with D unresolved. V was shortened by 3 bases and J by 6 bases, with 10 bases between the two germline ends. Germline V lookup: CDR1 KGHDR, CDR2 SFDVKD. This CDR3 region has 13 residues. CDR3 nucleotide sequence: TGTGCCACCAGTGATCCGCGGGGAGCTGAAGCTTTCTTT. This encodes CATSDPRGAEAFF.

This clonotype occurred a few times. The chain joins TRBV5-1 to TRBJ1-5, with a tentative D call TRBD1 (6 bases). The CDR3 runs 15 residues. Germline values: CDR1 SGHRS, CDR2 YFSETQ. The germline V and J ends were trimmed by 0 bases and 5 bases, with 12 bases remaining between them. For the CDR3, the DNA is TGCGCCAGCAGCTTGGTGGGGGGCGTCGATCAGCCCCAGCATTTT. This translates into CASSLVGGVDQPQHF.

The sample holds a few counts of this clonotype. This sequence joins TRBV7-2 and TRBJ2-7; D is perhaps TRBD1 (6 bases). There are 13 residues in the CDR3. Trimming stripped 7 bases from V and 5 bases from J, with 15 bases between. CDR1 is SGHTA and CDR2 is FQGNSA in the germline V gene. The CDR3 reads CASNLTWGHEQYV. In DNA form, the CDR3 reads TGTGCCAGCAACTTGACCTGGGGGCACGAGCAGTACGTC.

This clonotype was observed a handful of times. CDR3 in DNA: TGTGCCAGCAGTTTATTTCGGGGGGGGTCGGAGACCCAGTACTTC. Amino acids: CASSLFRGGSETQYF. The chain has TRBV28 and TRBJ2-5; 8 bases are a match to TRBD2. Per the germline V gene, CDR1 is MDHEN and CDR2 is SYDVKM. CDR3 length equals 15 residues. J was trimmed by 5 bases and V by 1 base; bases with no gene match: 6.

This clonotype was detected only a few times. V and J are TRBV29-1 and TRBJ1-1; unclear D gene. V lost 8 bases, J lost 1 base, and 8 bases lay in between. CDR3 length: 11 amino acids. In germline, CDR1 is SQVTM, CDR2 ANQGSEA. This CDR3 reads CSSVENTEAFF. For the CDR3, the DNA is TGCAGCTCCGTCGAGAACACTGAAGCTTTCTTT.

This clonotype was observed a handful of times. The chain is built from TRBV7-9 and TRBJ2-2; 8 bases fit TRBD1. After removal of 5 bases from V and 6 bases from J, the junction contained 8 bases not matched to a gene. Germline V gene sequence: CDR1 SEHNR, CDR2 FQNEAQ (reference sequence). The CDR3 has 15 residues. The CDR3 reads CASSNDGQGAGELFF. The CDR3 bases are TGTGCCAGCAGCAACGATGGACAGGGCGCCGGGGAGCTGTTTTTT. Combining the CDR3 with reference TRBV7-9 and TRBJ2-2 gives the whole variable domain DTGVSQNPRHKITKRGQNVTFRCDPISEHNRLYWYRQTLGQGPEFLTYFQNEAQLEKSRLLSDRFSAERPKGSFSTLEIQRTEQGDSAMYLCASSNDGQGAGELFFGEGSRLTVL.

This clonotype was seen a few times. The CDR3 sequence: CASSLTPSSYEQYF. CDR3 bases: TGTGCCAGCAGTTTGACACCATCCAGCTACGAGCAGTACTTC. The chain joins TRBV12-3 or TRBV12-4 to TRBJ2-7; unclear D gene. The V and J ends lost 3 bases and 3 bases respectively, with 12 bases between them. The CDR3 runs 14 residues.

In this sample, this clonotype turned up many times. This sequence joins TRBV28 and TRBJ2-4; 10 bases line up with TRBD1. Losses at the gene ends were 5 bases for V and 8 bases for J; bases not matched to a gene: 6. The CDR3 sequence is 14 residues long. Germline V CDR1 and CDR2: MDHEN, SYDVKM. The CDR3 coding sequence is TGTGCCAGCAGTCCGACGACAGGGGGCTACATTCAGTACTTC. It encodes CASSPTTGGYIQYF.

The chain uses TRBV29-1 and TRBJ1-4, with 7 bases that match TRBD1. Germline CDR1 reads SQVTM; CDR2 reads ANQGSEA. The V gene end was trimmed by 6 bases and the J gene end by 4 bases; junction bases not matched to a gene: 14. The CDR3 is 16 amino acids. CDR3 loop: CSVTDEIGTDNEKLFF. CDR3 bases: TGCAGCGTAACGGACGAGATCGGGACAGATAATGAAAAACTGTTTTTT.

This clonotype was recorded many times. The V call is TRBV5-1, the J call TRBJ1-1, with D unresolved. CDR3 size: 12 residues. V lost 6 bases and J 1 base, leaving 7 bases between the germline ends. The germline CDR1 and CDR2 sequences are SGHRS and YFSETQ. Written as DNA, the CDR3 is TGCGCCAGCAAGCAGACGAACACTGAAGCTTTCTTT. Translating gives CASKQTNTEAFF.

This clonotype was detected many times. The chain employs TRBV7-9 and TRBJ1-1; D gene ambiguous. The germline CDR1 and CDR2 sequences are SEHNR and FQNEAQ (reference sequence). The V end lost 5 bases, the J end lost 5 bases, and 12 bases lay between the germline ends. The CDR3 extends over 13 amino acids. The chain's CDR3 is CASSGGIMTEAFF. DNA of the CDR3: TGTGCCAGCAGCGGAGGTATTATGACTGAAGCTTTCTTT. The full variable domain, with the rest looked up from reference TRBV7-9 and TRBJ1-1, is DTGVSQNPRHKITKRGQNVTFRCDPISEHNRLYWYRQTLGQGPEFLTYFQNEAQLEKSRLLSDRFSAERPKGSFSTLEIQRTEQGDSAMYLCASSGGIMTEAFFGQGTRLTVV.

This clonotype was seen many times. This chain connects TRBV7-9 to TRBJ2-7; TRBD1 matches 11 bases. Germline loops: CDR1 SEHNR, CDR2 FQNEAQ (reference sequence). Trimming cost V 4 bases and J 4 bases; bases outside gene matches: 3. The CDR3 runs to 14 residues. The CDR3 protein is CASSSDRGLYEQYF. As DNA, the CDR3 is TGTGCCAGCAGCTCGGACAGGGGGCTGTACGAGCAGTACTTC. The entire variable domain, with the rest obtained from reference TRBV7-9 and TRBJ2-7, is as follows: DTGVSQNPRHKITKRGQNVTFRCDPISEHNRLYWYRQTLGQGPEFLTYFQNEAQLEKSRLLSDRFSAERPKGSFSTLEIQRTEQGDSAMYLCASSSDRGLYEQYFGPGTRLTVT.

The table lists this clonotype with many counts. The V and J genes are TRBV12-3 or TRBV12-4 and TRBJ2-3; D gene ambiguous. This CDR3 spans 13 amino acids. Trimming left V 2 bases short and J 2 bases short, with 5 bases between. The CDR3 sequence: CASSLYYTDTQYF. CDR3 nucleotide sequence: TGTGCCAGCAGTTTATATTACACAGATACGCAGTATTTT.

This chain links TRBV6-1 with TRBJ1-4; D might be TRBD1 (5 bases). V lost 10 bases and J 11 bases, leaving 20 bases between the germline ends. This CDR3 has 13 residues. Germline lookup yields CDR1 MNHNS and CDR2 SASEGT. DNA for the CDR3: TGTGCCACAAAGCCCGGAGGGGAGAAGAAACTGTTTTTT. Encoded protein: CATKPGGEKKLFF.